These T cell receptor beta chains were read from a single sample in a study of response to subunit inactivated influenza vaccine. TCRdb recomputed calls from the RT-PCR reads with MiXCR, one row per CDR3 protein. This sample has about 780,000 distinct CDR3 sequences, with approximately 17% found just once. The specimen was PBMCs from blood, collected roughly 5 days after vaccination. The origin of the receptors is a man aged 45-65 years who received an inactivated influenza vaccine. Each CDR3 is given with its conserved first and last residue. A D gene is named only where the DNA matches it firmly. Clone size is not always given. Where it is, it says once, few, many or a class for expanded clones.

D gene	clone size	V gene	J gene	CDR3 DNA	CDR3 protein
TRBD2	few	TRBV7-3	TRBJ2-3	TGTGCCAGCAGCTTGGGACTAGCGGGGGGACGGGCGCAGTATTTT	CASSLGLAGGRAQYF
TRBD1	few	TRBV6-2/TRBV6-3	TRBJ2-3	TGTGCCAGCAGTGGGACAGCCAGCACAGATACGCAGTATTTT	CASSGTASTDTQYF
NA	NA	TRBV29-1	TRBJ1-1	TGCAGCGGCATAGGACTGCAGGGAGTCAACACTGAAGCTTTCTTT	CSGIGLQGVNTEAFF
NA	few	TRBV24-1	TRBJ2-1	TGTGCCACCAGTGACCAGGGACGGATAAATTACAATGAGCAGTTCTTC	CATSDQGRINYNEQFF
TRBD1	few	TRBV20-1	TRBJ2-7	TGCAGTGCTAATGACAGGGGACTCTACTACGAGCAGTACTTC	CSANDRGLYYEQYF
NA	NA	TRBV20-1	TRBJ2-7	TGCAGTGCCACTGGCTCTCTCTCCTACGAGCAGTACTTC	CSATGSLSYEQYF
NA	few	TRBV27	TRBJ2-2	TGTGCCAGCAGTTTAAAGTCCGATGGTTTGGGGGAGCTGTTTTTT	CASSLKSDGLGELFF
NA	few	TRBV6-5	TRBJ1-6	TGTGCCAGCAGTTACTCGAGCAGGGTCCTGAATTCACCCCTCCACTTT	CASSYSSRVLNSPLHF
NA	many	TRBV29-1	TRBJ2-7	TGCAGCGTTGGGGGGCTAGCCTCCTACGAGCAGTACTTC	CSVGGLASYEQYF
NA	NA	TRBV28	TRBJ1-5	TGTGCCAGCAGTTTAGGCAGGGCCCCTCAGCCCCAGCATTTT	CASSLGRAPQPQHF
NA	NA	TRBV28	TRBJ1-1	TGTGCCAGCAGTTTAAACATCATACAGGAATCCACTGAAGCTTTCTTT	CASSLNIIQESTEAFF
NA	many	TRBV5-1	TRBJ2-1	TGCGCCAGCAGCTTGTCACTAGCCTCCTACAATGAGCAGTTCTTC	CASSLSLASYNEQFF
NA	NA	TRBV24-1	TRBJ2-4	TGTGCCACCAGTGATCCACCAGGGAACATTCAGTACTTC	CATSDPPGNIQYF
NA	few	TRBV6-5	TRBJ2-2	TGTGCCAGCAGTTCCGACGTCCCGACGAACACCGGGGAGCTGTTTTTT	CASSSDVPTNTGELFF
TRBD2	NA	TRBV6-2/TRBV6-3	TRBJ2-5	TGTGCCAGCAGTTACTCCCTAGCGGGAATGGATAGAGAGACCCAGTACTTC	CASSYSLAGMDRETQYF
NA	many	TRBV20-1	TRBJ2-1	TGCAGTGCTTTACCGGCCTATGAGCAGTTCTTC	CSALPAYEQFF
NA	few	TRBV28	TRBJ2-2	TGTGCCAGCACCCATCTCGCTGCGAACACCGGGGAGCTGTTTTTT	CASTHLAANTGELFF
NA	few	TRBV6-1	TRBJ1-2	TGTGCCAGCAGTGGCCAGGGTCCCCTCTATGGCTACACCTTC	CASSGQGPLYGYTF
NA	NA	TRBV6-5	TRBJ2-1	TGTGCCAGCAGTTACCGGGGGGCCCACAATGAGCAGTTCTTC	CASSYRGAHNEQFF
NA	many	TRBV10-3	TRBJ2-3	TGTGCCATCAGTGAGTCGGGGACAGATACGCAGTATTTT	CAISESGTDTQYF
NA	many	TRBV28	TRBJ2-1	TGTGCCAGCAGTTTAGCCCCCCCCGGGTGGGAGCAGTTCTTC	CASSLAPPGWEQFF
TRBD1	NA	TRBV4-2	TRBJ2-7	TGTGCCAGCAGCCAAGATCTGAACAGGGGGTACTCCGAGCAGTACTTC	CASSQDLNRGYSEQYF
TRBD2	many	TRBV5-1	TRBJ2-1	TGCGCCAGCAGCCCAAAACTAGCGGGAGGGTACAATGAGCAGTTCTTC	CASSPKLAGGYNEQFF
NA	few	TRBV20-1	TRBJ1-5	TGCAGTGCAGAGGGGGTCGGCAGCAATCAGCCCCAGCATTTT	CSAEGVGSNQPQHF
TRBD2	few	TRBV20-1	TRBJ2-1	TGCAGTGCCGAACCCGGGGGGGCCTTGTATGAGCAGTTCTTC	CSAEPGGALYEQFF
NA	NA	TRBV6-5	TRBJ2-5	TGTGCCAGCAGTTACTCTGGGTACCAAGAGACCCAGTACTTC	CASSYSGYQETQYF
NA	NA	TRBV10-3	TRBJ2-2	TGTGCCATCAGTTCCCCGGGTCCCGGGGAGCTGTTTTTT	CAISSPGPGELFF
TRBD2	NA	TRBV10-3	TRBJ2-7	TGTGCCATCAGTGACTTAGCGGGAGAGTACGAGCAGTACTTC	CAISDLAGEYEQYF
TRBD2	few	TRBV20-1	TRBJ2-1	TGCAGTGCCCGGTGGGGACTAGCCCGAAAAGCTACCTACAATGAGCAGTTCTTC	CSARWGLARKATYNEQFF
TRBD1	few	TRBV5-1	TRBJ1-4	TGCGCCAGCAGCTTGGAGGGACAGGGTGTGATTAATGAAAAACTGTTTTTT	CASSLEGQGVINEKLFF
TRBD1	NA	TRBV4-3	TRBJ1-5	TGCGCCAGCAGCCCGACCGGGACAGTCAATCAGCCCCAGCATTTT	CASSPTGTVNQPQHF
NA	many	TRBV3-1	TRBJ2-2	TGTGCCAGCAGCCAAGTCGACACCGGGGAGCTGTTTTTT	CASSQVDTGELFF
NA	NA	TRBV5-1	TRBJ2-3	TGCGCCAGCTCCCTATGGCAGCTCACAGATACGCAGTATTTT	CASSLWQLTDTQYF
NA	NA	TRBV12-3/TRBV12-4	TRBJ1-6	TGTGCCAGCACTGGGTCCTACCTCTCCTATAATTCACCCCTCCACTTT	CASTGSYLSYNSPLHF
NA	few	TRBV12-3/TRBV12-4	TRBJ2-1	TGTGCCAGCAGCTTCCAAGCCGCATACAATGAGCAGTTCTTC	CASSFQAAYNEQFF
TRBD2	few	TRBV24-1	TRBJ2-1	TGTGCCACCAGCGTAGCGGGAGACAACAATGAGCAGTTCTTC	CATSVAGDNNEQFF
NA	few	TRBV12-3/TRBV12-4	TRBJ2-3	TGTGCCAGCACCTCGGGACTCTACCCGTATTTT	CASTSGLYPYF
NA	many	TRBV20-1	TRBJ2-1	TGCAGTGCTAGAGCGCCTAGCGTCGTTGAGCAGTTCTTC	CSARAPSVVEQFF
NA	NA	TRBV20-1	TRBJ2-7	TGCAGTGGGGGCCAGGGACCGGGGTACGAGCAGTACTTC	CSGGQGPGYEQYF
NA	few	TRBV6-5	TRBJ1-2	TGTGCCAGCAGTTACCAGGGGTTTGGGTATGGCTACACCTTC	CASSYQGFGYGYTF
NA	few	TRBV15	TRBJ2-7	TGTGCCACCAGCAGAGTAGGGGGACGGGGCTACGAGCAGTACTTC	CATSRVGGRGYEQYF
NA	NA	TRBV15	TRBJ2-1	TGTGCCACCAGCAGAGATTCGGACAATGAGCAGTTCTTC	CATSRDSDNEQFF
NA	few	TRBV10-3	TRBJ2-7	TGTGCCATCAGTGAGTCAGGGGCCTCCTACGAGCAGTACTTC	CAISESGASYEQYF
TRBD2	NA	TRBV18	TRBJ2-2	TGTGCCAGCTCACCACGGCGGGGGAGTACCGGGGAGCTGTTTTTT	CASSPRRGSTGELFF
NA	NA	TRBV20-1	TRBJ1-2	TGCAGCCCTAGCGCCGGCGGATCTAACTATGGCTACACCTTC	CSPSAGGSNYGYTF
NA	few	TRBV28	TRBJ2-7	TGTGCCAGCAGGTTAGGGATTGGTTCCTACGAGCAGTACTTC	CASRLGIGSYEQYF
NA	few	TRBV7-2	TRBJ1-4	TGTGCCAGCAGCTTAGCGAGGGCGTCGGGTGAAAAACTGTTTTTT	CASSLARASGEKLFF
NA	NA	TRBV6-5	TRBJ2-5	TGTGCCAGCAGTTACCGGCGGGGCAACCAAGAGACCCAGTACTTC	CASSYRRGNQETQYF
TRBD1	NA	TRBV7-7	TRBJ2-1	TGTGCCAGCAGCCTTATGACAGGGCCCCATGAGCAGTTCTTC	CASSLMTGPHEQFF
TRBD2	few	TRBV11-1	TRBJ2-1	TGTGCCACCCCGGATAGCGGGAGGGGAGGACACAGCCCTGATGAGCAGTTCTTC	CATPDSGRGGHSPDEQFF
NA	few	TRBV7-8	TRBJ1-1	TGTGCCAGCAGCTTAGCAAGATATACTGAAGCTTTCTTT	CASSLARYTEAFF
NA	NA	TRBV21-1	TRBJ2-7	TGTGCCAGCAGGGACCCCCTAGACAGACACCAATACGAGCAGTACTTC	CASRDPLDRHQYEQYF
NA	many	TRBV7-9	TRBJ1-5	TGTGCCAGCAGCTTAGAGAGCAATCAGCCCCAGCATTTT	CASSLESNQPQHF
NA	NA	TRBV12-3/TRBV12-4	TRBJ1-1	TGTGCCACCGACAAACTGGACGGGATTGAAGCTTTCTTT	CATDKLDGIEAFF
TRBD1	few	TRBV6-2/TRBV6-3	TRBJ2-5	TGTGCCAGCAGAGTGGGGACAGGGACTAAAGAGACCCAGTACTTC	CASRVGTGTKETQYF
TRBD2	NA	TRBV10-3	TRBJ2-3	TGTGCCATCGGACCCTATAGGATGAGCCGACTAGCGGATACGCAGTATTTT	CAIGPYRMSRLADTQYF